The entry below describes one TCR beta chain. Antigen unknown. Trimming pared 3 bases from V and 5 bases from J, leaving 14 bases between. CDR3 length: 14 amino acids. Germline V gene sequence: CDR1 KGHSH, CDR2 LQKENI. The sample belongs to a study of Ad26.COV2.S vaccination and SARS-CoV-2 variants. Study-wide results and caveats: Relative to placebo recipients, vaccine recipients exhibited elevated spike-specific TCR breadth. The authors reported substantial breadth in spike-specific CD8+ and CD4+ T cell responses after vaccination. Similar non-spike TCR breadth was seen in vaccine and placebo recipients.

Specified treatment: over 15 received Ad26.COV2.S at low or high dose, single or two shots; 5 received placebo; per-sample allocation not given. Sampling was done on day 63 after the first vaccine or placebo injection. As its vector, the vaccine had Ad26, which expressed Wuhan-strain SARS-CoV-2 spike. TCRdb's table, derived via immunoSEQ multiplex PCR, lists solely in-frame clones and lacks some. The data contain hundreds of thousands of clones, more than 75% of them singletons. V gene TRBV18 combines with J gene TRBJ2-7, with D unclear. The source is a person between 18 and 65 years old who received the Ad26.COV2.S COVID-19 vaccine or a placebo. The sequencing used peripheral blood, collected in a trial of Ad26.COV2.S vaccine versus placebo. The DNA for the CDR3 is TGTGCCAGCTCACCTGTGGACCGTCAGAACGAGCAGTACTTC. It specifies CASSPVDRQNEQYF.